This is a list of T cell receptor beta chains from one sample in a study of blood T cell repertoires in COVID-19. The data were produced by immunoSEQ multiplex PCR, yet TCRdb's version contains in-frame clones alone and is incomplete. The repertoire includes 99,000 or so clones, 80% to 90% of them detected once, and over 12% sits in the top ten. Sequencing was done on a sample of peripheral blood. These receptors were taken from a man aged 50 to 59 with acute or convalescent COVID-19. The CDR3 runs from the conserved cysteine through the conserved F or W. The order of the fields is clone size, J gene, D gene, V gene, CDR3 protein, CDR3 DNA. A D gene is named only where the DNA matches it firmly. Clone size is not always given. Where it is, it says once, few, many or a class for expanded clones.

clone size: medium-sized
J gene: TRBJ2-1
D gene: TRBD2
V gene: TRBV20-1
CDR3 protein: CSALRTSGEFF
CDR3 DNA: TGCAGTGCTCTTCGGACTAGCGGGGAGTTCTTC

clone size: .
J gene: TRBJ2-3
D gene: TRBD1
V gene: TRBV7-9
CDR3 protein: CASSHTADRKKTDTQYF
CDR3 DNA: TGTGCCAGCAGCCATACAGCGGACAGGAAAAAAACAGATACGCAGTATTTT

clone size: .
J gene: TRBJ2-1
D gene: TRBD2
V gene: TRBV5-4
CDR3 protein: CASSPGLVSFNEQFF
CDR3 DNA: TGTGCCAGCAGCCCGGGACTAGTATCATTCAATGAGCAGTTCTTC

clone size: .
J gene: TRBJ2-1
D gene: TRBD2
V gene: TRBV11-2
CDR3 protein: CASSFWRLAGGDDEQFF
CDR3 DNA: TGTGCCAGCAGCTTCTGGAGACTAGCGGGAGGCGATGATGAGCAGTTCTTC

clone size: .
J gene: TRBJ1-5
D gene: .
V gene: TRBV3-1/TRBV3-2
CDR3 protein: CASSQARSNQPQHF
CDR3 DNA: TGTGCCAGCAGCCAAGCTCGGAGCAATCAGCCCCAGCATTTT

clone size: .
J gene: TRBJ2-1
D gene: TRBD2
V gene: TRBV5-1
CDR3 protein: CASSLAAGTSGSYNEQFF
CDR3 DNA: TGCGCCAGCAGCTTGGCCGCCGGGACTAGCGGGAGTTACAATGAGCAGTTCTTC

clone size: once
J gene: TRBJ2-3
D gene: TRBD1
V gene: TRBV28
CDR3 protein: CASSGGGQGSTDTQYF
CDR3 DNA: TGTGCCAGCAGTGGGGGAGGACAGGGGAGCACAGATACGCAGTATTTT

clone size: .
J gene: TRBJ1-2
D gene: .
V gene: TRBV6-1
CDR3 protein: CASSERQLYGYTF
CDR3 DNA: TGTGCCAGCAGTGAACGACAGCTCTATGGCTACACCTTC

clone size: .
J gene: TRBJ1-1
D gene: .
V gene: TRBV5-1
CDR3 protein: CASSSSGDPRSTEAFF
CDR3 DNA: TGCGCCAGCAGCTCGTCAGGGGACCCCAGGAGCACTGAAGCTTTCTTT

clone size: .
J gene: TRBJ2-3
D gene: TRBD1
V gene: TRBV6-5
CDR3 protein: CASSHGQGADTQYF
CDR3 DNA: TGTGCCAGCAGTCATGGACAGGGGGCAGATACGCAGTATTTT

clone size: .
J gene: TRBJ2-7
D gene: .
V gene: TRBV6-5
CDR3 protein: CARERDFNSYEQYF
CDR3 DNA: TGTGCCAGAGAAAGGGACTTCAACTCCTACGAGCAGTACTTC

clone size: .
J gene: TRBJ2-7
D gene: TRBD2
V gene: TRBV6-2/TRBV6-3
CDR3 protein: CASSTSGGDYEQYF
CDR3 DNA: TGTGCCAGCAGTACCTCCGGGGGGGACTACGAGCAGTACTTC

clone size: once
J gene: TRBJ1-2
D gene: .
V gene: TRBV7-2
CDR3 protein: CASSLDSDNYGYTF
CDR3 DNA: TGTGCCAGCAGCTTAGATTCAGATAACTATGGCTACACCTTC

clone size: .
J gene: TRBJ2-3
D gene: TRBD2
V gene: TRBV25-1
CDR3 protein: CASSGTSGRAQDTQYF
CDR3 DNA: TGTGCCAGCAGTGGAACTAGCGGGAGGGCCCAAGATACGCAGTATTTT

clone size: .
J gene: TRBJ2-7
D gene: .
V gene: TRBV6-5
CDR3 protein: CASSLMGALYEQYF
CDR3 DNA: TGTGCCAGCAGTTTGATGGGGGCATTATACGAGCAGTACTTC

clone size: once
J gene: TRBJ2-7
D gene: .
V gene: TRBV4-1
CDR3 protein: CASSRADRYEQYF
CDR3 DNA: TGCGCCAGCAGCCGCGCAGACAGATACGAGCAGTACTTC

clone size: .
J gene: TRBJ1-2
D gene: .
V gene: TRBV24-1
CDR3 protein: CATSGPGTGANYGYTF
CDR3 DNA: TGTGCCACCAGTGGCCCAGGGACTGGAGCTAACTATGGCTACACCTTC

clone size: .
J gene: TRBJ2-1
D gene: .
V gene: TRBV4-1
CDR3 protein: CASSLLGAGNEQFF
CDR3 DNA: TGCGCCAGCAGCCTTCTAGGGGCAGGGAATGAGCAGTTCTTC

clone size: .
J gene: TRBJ1-2
D gene: .
V gene: TRBV19
CDR3 protein: CASSARPSPGGYTF
CDR3 DNA: TGTGCCAGTAGTGCGAGACCTTCCCCGGGAGGCTACACCTTC

clone size: .
J gene: TRBJ2-7
D gene: TRBD2
V gene: TRBV10-3
CDR3 protein: CAISGLPGLASSYEQYF
CDR3 DNA: TGTGCCATCAGTGGACTACCGGGACTAGCGTCCTCCTACGAGCAGTACTTC

clone size: once
J gene: TRBJ2-3
D gene: .
V gene: TRBV7-2
CDR3 protein: CASSLGTVGGSTDTQYF
CDR3 DNA: TGTGCCAGCAGCTTAGGCACAGTGGGGGGTAGCACAGATACGCAGTATTTT

clone size: .
J gene: TRBJ1-4
D gene: .
V gene: TRBV2
CDR3 protein: CASRDRTGLEKLFF
CDR3 DNA: TGTGCCAGCAGGGATAGAACAGGGCTCGAAAAACTGTTTTTT

clone size: .
J gene: TRBJ2-7
D gene: .
V gene: TRBV6-5
CDR3 protein: CASSHGGEQYF
CDR3 DNA: TGTGCCAGCAGCCACGGTGGCGAGCAGTACTTC